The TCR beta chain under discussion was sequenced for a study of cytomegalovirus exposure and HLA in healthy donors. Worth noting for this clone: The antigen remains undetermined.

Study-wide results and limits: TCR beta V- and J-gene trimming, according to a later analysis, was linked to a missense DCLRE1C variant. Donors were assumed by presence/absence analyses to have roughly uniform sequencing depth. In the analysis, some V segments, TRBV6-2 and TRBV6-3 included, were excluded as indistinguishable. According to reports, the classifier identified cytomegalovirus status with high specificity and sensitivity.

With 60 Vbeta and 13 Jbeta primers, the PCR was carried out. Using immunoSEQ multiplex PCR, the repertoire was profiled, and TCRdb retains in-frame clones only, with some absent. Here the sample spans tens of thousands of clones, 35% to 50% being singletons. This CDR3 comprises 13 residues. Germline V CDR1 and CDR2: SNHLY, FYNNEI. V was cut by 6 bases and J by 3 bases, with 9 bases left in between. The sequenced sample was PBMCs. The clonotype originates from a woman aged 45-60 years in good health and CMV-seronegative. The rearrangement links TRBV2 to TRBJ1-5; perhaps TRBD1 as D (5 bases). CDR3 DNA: TGTGCCAGCAGGGCGACAGTCAATCAGCCCCAGCATTTT. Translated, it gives CASRATVNQPQHF.